This TCR beta chain was sequenced in a study of CD8+CD57+ T cells in acquired aplastic anemia. Study-level information: The average for DNA from sorted CD4+ and CD8+ cells was roughly 3 ug.

Whole-study results and caveats: Controls did not differ significantly from patients in CD8+ Simpson's diversity. Between patients and controls, about 30 CD8+ CDR3 sequences were found in common.

TCR beta VDJ and CDR3 profiles were obtained from a genomic DNA template. From the reads, TCRdb called clonotypes with MiXCR, one entry per CDR3 protein. The sample gives under 200,000 distinct CDR3 sequences, about half of which show up once; about 2.9% is in the top ten. V lost 6 bases to trimming and J lost 0 bases, with 9 bases between them. CDR1 and CDR2 from the germline V gene are DFQATT and SNEGSKA (reference sequence). This CDR3 contains 13 residues. This clonotype was seen ten or more times. Its target is not known. The patients chosen for sequencing had shown expansion of CD8+CD57+ cells (detected by flow cytometry). Severe acquired aplastic anemia was present in every patient.

What was sequenced was sorted CD4+, CD8+, or CD8+CD57+ T cells (not recorded which) from PBMCs. The receptor's source is a human donor with aplastic anemia. The chain links TRBV20-1 to TRBJ1-3; D gene unclear. CDR3 bases: TGCAGTGCGAGGCCCGGCTCTGGAAACACCATATATTTT. Translation gives CSARPGSGNTIYF.